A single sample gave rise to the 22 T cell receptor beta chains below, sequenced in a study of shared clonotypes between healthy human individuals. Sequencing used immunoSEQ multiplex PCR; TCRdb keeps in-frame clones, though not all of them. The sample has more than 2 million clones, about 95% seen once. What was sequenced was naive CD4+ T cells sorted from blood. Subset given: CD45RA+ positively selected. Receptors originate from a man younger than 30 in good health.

The CDR3 region has the DNA TGTGCCAGCAGTGAATCAAGGGGTTTGTCTGGAAACACCATATATTTT. It specifies CASSESRGLSGNTIYF. This chain links TRBV25-1 with TRBJ1-3; possible D gene TRBD1, 5 bases. The CDR3 is 16 residues long. The germline V gene has CDR1 MGHDK and CDR2 SYGVNS. Trimming shortened V by 1 base and J by 1 base, and 11 bases separated the two germline ends.

CDR3 loop: CAWSFRGDRGSQSANEQFF. The CDR3 bases are TGTGCCTGGAGTTTTAGAGGGGACAGGGGATCCCAAAGTGCTAATGAGCAGTTCTTC. V and J are TRBV30 and TRBJ2-1; 10 nucleotides line up with TRBD1. This CDR3 has 19 residues. Trimming took 2 bases from V and 7 from J; bases not matched to a gene: 20. Germline V gives CDR1 GTSNPN, CDR2 SVGIG (reference sequence).

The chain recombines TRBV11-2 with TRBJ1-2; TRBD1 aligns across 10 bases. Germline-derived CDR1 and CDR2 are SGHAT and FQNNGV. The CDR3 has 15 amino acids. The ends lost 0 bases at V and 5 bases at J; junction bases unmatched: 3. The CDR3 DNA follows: TGTGCCAGCAGCTTAGACTGGACAGGGGGATATGGCTACACCTTC. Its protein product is CASSLDWTGGYGYTF. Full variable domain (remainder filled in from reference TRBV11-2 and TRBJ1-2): EAGVAQSPRYKIIEKRQSVAFWCNPISGHATLYWYQQILGQGPKLLIQFQNNGVVDDSQLPKDRFSAERLKGVDSTLKIQPAKLEDSAVYLCASSLDWTGGYGYTFGSGTRLTVV.

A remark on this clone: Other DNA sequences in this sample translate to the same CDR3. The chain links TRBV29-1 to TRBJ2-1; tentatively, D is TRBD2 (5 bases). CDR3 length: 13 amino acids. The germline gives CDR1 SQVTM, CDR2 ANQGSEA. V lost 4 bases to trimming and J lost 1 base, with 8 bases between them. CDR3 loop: CSVGGASYNEQFF. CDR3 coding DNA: TGCAGCGTTGGGGGAGCGTCCTACAATGAGCAGTTCTTC.

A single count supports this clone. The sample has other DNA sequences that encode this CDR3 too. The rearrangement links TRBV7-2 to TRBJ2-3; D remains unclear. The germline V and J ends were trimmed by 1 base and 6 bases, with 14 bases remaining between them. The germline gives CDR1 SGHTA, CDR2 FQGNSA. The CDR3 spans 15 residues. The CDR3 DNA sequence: TGTGCCAGCAGCTTAGTGGGTCAAGGGCGGGATACGCAGTATTTT. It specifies CASSLVGQGRDTQYF.

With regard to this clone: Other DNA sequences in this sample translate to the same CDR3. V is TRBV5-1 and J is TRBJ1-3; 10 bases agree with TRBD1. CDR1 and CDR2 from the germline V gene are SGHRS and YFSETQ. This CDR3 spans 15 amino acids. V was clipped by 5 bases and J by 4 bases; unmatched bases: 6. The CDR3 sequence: CASSSGTGVGNTIYF. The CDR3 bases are TGCGCCAGCAGTTCCGGGACAGGGGTAGGAAACACCATATATTTT. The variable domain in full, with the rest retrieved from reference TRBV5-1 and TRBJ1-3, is KAGVTQTPRYLIKTRGQQVTLSCSPISGHRSVSWYQQTPGQGLQFLFEYFSETQRNKGNFPGRFSGRQFSNSRSEMNVSTLELGDSALYLCASSSGTGVGNTIYFGEGSWLTVV.

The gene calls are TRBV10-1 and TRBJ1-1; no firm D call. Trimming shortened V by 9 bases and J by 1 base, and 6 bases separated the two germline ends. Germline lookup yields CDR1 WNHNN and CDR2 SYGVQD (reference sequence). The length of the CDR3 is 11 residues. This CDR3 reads CASSRNTEAFF. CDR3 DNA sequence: TGCGCCAGTTCAAGGAACACTGAAGCTTTCTTT.

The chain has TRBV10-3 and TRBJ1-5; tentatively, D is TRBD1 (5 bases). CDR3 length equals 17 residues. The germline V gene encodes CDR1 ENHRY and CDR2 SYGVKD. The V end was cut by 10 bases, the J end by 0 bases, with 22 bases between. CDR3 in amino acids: CATLGGTTPLSNQPQHF. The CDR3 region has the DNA TGTGCCACCCTCGGGGGGACGACGCCCCTTAGCAATCAGCCCCAGCATTTT.

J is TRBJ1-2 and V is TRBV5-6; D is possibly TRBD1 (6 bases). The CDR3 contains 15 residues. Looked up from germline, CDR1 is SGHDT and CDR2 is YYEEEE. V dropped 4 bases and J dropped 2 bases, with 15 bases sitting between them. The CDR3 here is CASSPTGGSNYGYTF. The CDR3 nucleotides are TGTGCCAGCAGCCCGACAGGAGGGTCAAACTATGGCTACACCTTC.

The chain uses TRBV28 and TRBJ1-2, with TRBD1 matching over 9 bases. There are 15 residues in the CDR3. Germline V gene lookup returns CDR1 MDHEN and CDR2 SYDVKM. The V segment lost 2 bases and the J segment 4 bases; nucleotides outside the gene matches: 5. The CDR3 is CASSLAAGQGYGYTF. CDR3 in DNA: TGTGCCAGCAGTTTAGCCGCGGGACAGGGCTATGGCTACACCTTC.

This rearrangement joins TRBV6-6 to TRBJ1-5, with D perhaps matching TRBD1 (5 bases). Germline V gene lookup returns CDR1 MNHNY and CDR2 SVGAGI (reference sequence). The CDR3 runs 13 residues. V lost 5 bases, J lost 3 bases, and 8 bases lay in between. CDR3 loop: CASSAGNNQPQHF. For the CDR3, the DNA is TGTGCCAGCAGTGCAGGGAACAATCAGCCCCAGCATTTT.

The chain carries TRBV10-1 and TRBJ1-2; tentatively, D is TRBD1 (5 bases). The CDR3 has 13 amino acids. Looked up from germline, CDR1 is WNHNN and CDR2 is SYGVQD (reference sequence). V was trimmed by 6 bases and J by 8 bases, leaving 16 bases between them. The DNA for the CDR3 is TGCGCCAGCAGCGCCACGGGGACGAGAGGCTACACCTTC. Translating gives CASSATGTRGYTF.

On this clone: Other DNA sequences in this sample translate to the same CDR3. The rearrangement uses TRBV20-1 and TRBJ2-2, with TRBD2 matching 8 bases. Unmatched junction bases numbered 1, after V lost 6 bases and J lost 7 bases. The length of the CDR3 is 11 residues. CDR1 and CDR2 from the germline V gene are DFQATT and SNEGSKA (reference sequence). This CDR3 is CSALAGGELFF. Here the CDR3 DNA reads TGCAGTGCCCTAGCGGGCGGGGAGCTGTTTTTT.

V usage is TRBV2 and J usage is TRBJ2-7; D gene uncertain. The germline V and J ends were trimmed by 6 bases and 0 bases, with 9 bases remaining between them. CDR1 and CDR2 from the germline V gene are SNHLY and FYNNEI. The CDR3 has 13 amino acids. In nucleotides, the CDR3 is TGTGCCAGCAGGGTCACGAGCTCCTACGAGCAGTACTTC. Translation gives CASRVTSSYEQYF.

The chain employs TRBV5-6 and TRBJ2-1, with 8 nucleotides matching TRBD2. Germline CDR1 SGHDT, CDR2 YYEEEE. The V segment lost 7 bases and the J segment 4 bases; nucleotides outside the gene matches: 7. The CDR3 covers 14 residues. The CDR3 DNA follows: TGTGCCAGCCTACTAGCGGAAAATTACAATGAGCAGTTCTTC. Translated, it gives CASLLAENYNEQFF.

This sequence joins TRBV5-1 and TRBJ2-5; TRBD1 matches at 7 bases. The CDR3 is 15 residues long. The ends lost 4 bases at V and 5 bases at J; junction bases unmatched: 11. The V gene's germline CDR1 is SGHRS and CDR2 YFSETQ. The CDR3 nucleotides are TGCGCCAGCAGCGCCGGTAAAGGGGGCGAGGAGACCCAGTACTTC. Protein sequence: CASSAGKGGEETQYF.

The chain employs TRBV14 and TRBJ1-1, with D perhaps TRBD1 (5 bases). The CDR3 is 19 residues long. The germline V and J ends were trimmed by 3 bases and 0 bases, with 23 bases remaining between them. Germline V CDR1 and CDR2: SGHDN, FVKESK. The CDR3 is CASSHLPGRLSGMNTEAFF. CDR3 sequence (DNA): TGTGCCAGCAGCCATCTACCGGGACGCTTAAGTGGGATGAACACTGAAGCTTTCTTT.

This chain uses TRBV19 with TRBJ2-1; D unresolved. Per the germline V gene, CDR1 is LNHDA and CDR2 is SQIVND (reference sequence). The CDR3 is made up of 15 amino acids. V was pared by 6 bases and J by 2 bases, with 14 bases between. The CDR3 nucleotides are TGTGCCAGTAGACCCCCGAGTAGGACCTACAATGAGCAGTTCTTC. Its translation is CASRPPSRTYNEQFF.

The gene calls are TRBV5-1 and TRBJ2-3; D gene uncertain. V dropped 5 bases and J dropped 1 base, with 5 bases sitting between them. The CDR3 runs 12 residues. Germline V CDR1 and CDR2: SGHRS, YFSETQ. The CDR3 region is CASSRGTDTQYF. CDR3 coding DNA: TGCGCCAGCAGTCGGGGCACAGATACGCAGTATTTT.

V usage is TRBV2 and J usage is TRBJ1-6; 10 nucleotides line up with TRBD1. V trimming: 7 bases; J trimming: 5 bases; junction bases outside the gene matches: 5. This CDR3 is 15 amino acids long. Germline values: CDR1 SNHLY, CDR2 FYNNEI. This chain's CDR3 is CASKGTGANNSPLHF. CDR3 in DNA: TGTGCCAGCAAGGGGACAGGGGCTAATAATTCACCCCTCCACTTT.

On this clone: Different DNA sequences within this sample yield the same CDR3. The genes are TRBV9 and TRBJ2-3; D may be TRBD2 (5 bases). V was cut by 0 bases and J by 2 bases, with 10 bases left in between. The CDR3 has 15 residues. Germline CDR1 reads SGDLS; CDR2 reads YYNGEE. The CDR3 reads CASSVAGGYTDTQYF. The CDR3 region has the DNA TGTGCCAGCAGCGTAGCAGGAGGATACACAGATACGCAGTATTTT. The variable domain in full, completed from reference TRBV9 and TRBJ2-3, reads DSGVTQTPKHLITATGQRVTLRCSPRSGDLSVYWYQQSLDQGLQFLIQYYNGEERAKGNILERFSAQQFPDLHSELNLSSLELGDSALYFCASSVAGGYTDTQYFGPGTRLTVL.

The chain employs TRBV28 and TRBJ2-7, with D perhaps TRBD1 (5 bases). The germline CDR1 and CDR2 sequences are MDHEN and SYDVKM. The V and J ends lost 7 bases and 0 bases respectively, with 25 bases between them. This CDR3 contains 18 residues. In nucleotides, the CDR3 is TGTGCCAGCACACCTTCTGGCGGTGGGGCGTTATTCTCCTACGAGCAGTACTTC. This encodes CASTPSGGGALFSYEQYF.